The 25 T cell receptor beta chains in this list originate from one sample, sequenced in a study of metastatic and nonmetastatic thyroid tumors. MiXCR was used by TCRdb to re-call the PCR reads. The sample holds about 34,000 clones, 35% to 45% seen once. Prior to thyroid surgery, none of the patients had received any treatment. Sequences were obtained from tumor tissue. The origin of the receptors is a female donor with papillary thyroid cancer or a benign thyroid nodule (not recorded which). Some clones in this sample may be carry-over from other donors' samples.

The chain uses TRBV2 and TRBJ2-3, with D maybe TRBD2 (5 bases). V was pared by 8 bases and J by 5 bases, with 5 bases between. The germline CDR1 and CDR2 sequences are SNHLY and FYNNEI. This CDR3 is built from 10 residues. The CDR3 spells CASRGDTQYF. The CDR3 DNA reads as TGTGCCAGCCGGGGAGATACGCAGTATTTT.

This chain links TRBV11-2 with TRBJ2-3; 7 bases map to TRBD2. The CDR3 consists of 15 residues. V lost 4 bases, J lost 2 bases, and 6 bases stayed unmatched. Germline V gene data show CDR1 as SGHAT and CDR2 as FQNNGV. CDR3 in amino acids: CASSSWREFTDTQYF. In DNA, the CDR3 is TGTGCCAGCAGCTCCTGGCGGGAGTTCACAGATACGCAGTATTTT.

Only a few counts were recorded for this clone. This sequence joins TRBV19 and TRBJ2-1; D is tentatively TRBD1 or TRBD2 (6 bases each). The germline V gene has CDR1 LNHDA and CDR2 SQIVND (reference sequence). This CDR3 region has 14 residues. Trimming removed 10 bases at V and 0 bases at J, with 13 bases between. CDR3 loop: CATSEGGSYNEQFF. In DNA form, the CDR3 reads TGTGCCACGTCCGAGGGGGGCTCCTACAATGAGCAGTTCTTC.

This sequence joins TRBV12-3 or TRBV12-4 and TRBJ1-2; a weak D match, TRBD1 (6 bases). Trimming shortened V by 3 bases and J by 8 bases, and 13 bases separated the two germline ends. This CDR3 is 13 amino acids long. CDR3 DNA: TGTGCCAGCAGTTTCCGGGGGGCGCGAGGCTACACCTTC. It codes for CASSFRGARGYTF.

The chain links TRBV5-1 to TRBJ2-5, with 11 bases that match TRBD2. V lost 6 bases to trimming and J lost 2 bases; unmatched junction nucleotides: 12. This CDR3 spans 17 amino acids. CDR1 SGHRS and CDR2 YFSETQ come from the germline V gene. The CDR3 region is CASISGRVAGGQETQYF. The CDR3 nucleotides read TGCGCCAGCATCTCCGGAAGGGTAGCGGGGGGGCAAGAGACCCAGTACTTC.

The chain combines TRBV30 with TRBJ1-2; 8 bases line up with TRBD1. The CDR3 length is 13 residues. The ends lost 4 bases at V and 7 bases at J; junction bases unmatched: 8. CDR1 and CDR2 from the germline V gene are GTSNPN and SVGIG (reference sequence). The CDR3, as DNA: TGTGCCTGGACCACGGACAGGGATGGTGGCTACACCTTC. Translated: CAWTTDRDGGYTF.

The chain couples TRBV7-2 to TRBJ2-7; D is unresolved. CDR1 is SGHTA, CDR2 FQGNSA, per germline. V lost 7 bases and J lost 1, with 11 bases in between. This CDR3 comprises 13 residues. The CDR3 is CASNESPSYEQYF. CDR3 nucleotide sequence: TGTGCCAGCAACGAGAGTCCTTCCTACGAGCAGTACTTC.

This clone was seen more than once but under ten times. The chain couples TRBV24-1 to TRBJ2-1, with a possible D match to TRBD2 (5 bases). V was shortened by 4 bases and J by 5 bases, with 17 bases between the two germline ends. Germline V gene sequence: CDR1 KGHDR, CDR2 SFDVKD. The CDR3 is 16 amino acids. CDR3 amino acids: CATSDRTQAVNNEQFF. The CDR3 nucleotides read TGTGCCACCAGTGACAGGACCCAAGCGGTAAACAATGAGCAGTTCTTC.

A few counts support this clone. The chain recombines TRBV6-4 with TRBJ2-3; 11 bases are a match to TRBD2. V lost 2 bases, J lost 4 bases, and 5 bases stayed unmatched. CDR3 size: 16 residues. The germline V gene encodes CDR1 MRHNA and CDR2 SNTAGT. The CDR3 reads CASSDAGTSGADTQYF. The CDR3 coding sequence is TGTGCCAGCAGTGACGCCGGGACTAGCGGAGCAGATACGCAGTATTTT.

The J gene is TRBJ1-4, the V gene TRBV5-6; 8 nucleotides align to TRBD1. The length of the CDR3 is 15 residues. Looked up from germline, CDR1 is SGHDT and CDR2 is YYEEEE. V was clipped by 5 bases and J by 6 bases; unmatched bases: 9. CDR3 sequence: CASSWAGGADEKLFF. The CDR3 nucleotides are TGTGCCAGCAGTTGGGCAGGGGGCGCGGATGAAAAACTGTTTTTT.

The genes are TRBV24-1 and TRBJ2-1; 9 bases line up with TRBD2. Germline CDR1 KGHDR, CDR2 SFDVKD. The V and J ends lost 4 bases and 0 bases, in that order; junction bases with no gene match: 6. CDR3 length equals 17 residues. In nucleotides, the CDR3 is TGTGCCACCAGTGAATTTAGCGGGAGTAGCTCCTACAATGAGCAGTTCTTC. This translates into CATSEFSGSSSYNEQFF.

V gene TRBV7-3 combines with J gene TRBJ2-3; D tentatively reads TRBD1 or TRBD2 (5 bases each). Germline CDR1 is SGHTA and CDR2 is FQGTGA. The CDR3 is made up of 15 amino acids. CDR3: CGWSFSWGSTDTQYF. The CDR3 DNA reads as TGTGGGTGGAGCTTTAGCTGGGGGAGCACAGATACGCAGTATTTT.

To note about this clone: No conserved phenylalanine or tryptophan ends this CDR3, so it is likely a read error. The chain has TRBV7-8 and TRBJ2-7; possibly TRBD1 for D (7 bases). Trimming stripped 3 bases from V and 3 bases from J, with 12 bases between. The CDR3 is made up of 14 amino acids. Germline lookup yields CDR1 SGHVS and CDR2 FQNEAQ. CDR3 sequence: CASSFGTAGYEQYL. The CDR3 DNA reads TGTGCCAGCAGCTTCGGGACAGCGGGCTACGAGCAGTACCTC.

The rearrangement joins TRBV5-1 to TRBJ2-1, with D uncertain. The CDR3 has 13 amino acids. V shed 4 bases and J shed 5 bases, with 10 bases lying between them. Per germline, CDR1 SGHRS and CDR2 YFSETQ. The CDR3 protein is CASSTSVNNEQFF. In DNA, the CDR3 is TGCGCCAGCAGCACGTCAGTCAACAATGAGCAGTTCTTC.

The chain joins TRBV6-6 to TRBJ1-2; TRBD1 is a possible D gene (5 bases). Germline V gives CDR1 MNHNY, CDR2 SVGAGI (reference sequence). V gave up 0 bases and J gave up 8 bases, with 10 bases separating them. CDR3 length: 13 amino acids. The CDR3 is CASSYSGGKGYTF. Written as DNA, the CDR3 is TGTGCCAGCAGTTACTCGGGGGGGAAGGGCTACACCTTC.

The CDR3, as DNA: TGCAGTGCTAGAGGGCTAGCGGGGGGGGAAGATACGCAGTATTTT. It is translated as CSARGLAGGEDTQYF. This sequence joins TRBV20-1 and TRBJ2-3; 12 nucleotides agree with TRBD2. Germline assignment: CDR1 DFQATT and CDR2 SNEGSKA (reference sequence). Trimming took 1 base from V and 5 from J; bases not matched to a gene: 4. There are 15 residues in the CDR3.

This sequence joins TRBV20-1 and TRBJ1-6; the D is unclear. CDR1 is DFQATT, CDR2 SNEGSKA, per germline (reference sequence). The CDR3 is 14 residues long. V lost 0 bases and J 9 bases, leaving 12 bases between the germline ends. CDR3 coding DNA: TGCAGTGCTAGAGATTATGTGGGGAGTTCACCCCTCCACTTT. Its protein is CSARDYVGSSPLHF.

This clone was seen a handful of times. CDR3 DNA: TGCGCCAGCAACGCGGGGACAGGGTCTCTCGAGGTCTATGGCTACACCTTC. It translates to CASNAGTGSLEVYGYTF. The chain carries TRBV10-1 and TRBJ1-2; 9 positions agree with TRBD1. Germline V lookup: CDR1 WNHNN, CDR2 SYGVQD (reference sequence). The V and J ends lost 7 bases and 4 bases, in that order; junction bases with no gene match: 16. CDR3 length: 17 amino acids.

The chain is built from TRBV28 and TRBJ1-2, with 11 bases identical to TRBD1. CDR1 MDHEN and CDR2 SYDVKM come from the germline V gene. V shed 4 bases and J 7 bases; nucleotides not matched to a gene: 5. This CDR3 has 14 residues. CDR3 sequence (DNA): TGTGCCAGCAGTTCGGACAGGGGGCTGAGTGGCTACACCTTC. Protein sequence: CASSSDRGLSGYTF.

This clone was detected a few times. The rearrangement uses TRBV6-2 or TRBV6-3 and TRBJ2-1; D uncertain. The germline V gene encodes CDR1 MNHEY and CDR2 SVGEGT. This CDR3 region has 14 residues. With 2 bases removed from V and 5 bases from J, the gap between germline ends came to 10 bases. CDR3 sequence reads: CASSYTPANNEQFF. The CDR3 DNA follows: TGTGCCAGCAGTTACACACCCGCTAACAATGAGCAGTTCTTC.

A few counts support this clone. The chain recombines TRBV6-2 or TRBV6-3 with TRBJ1-3; 8 nucleotides align to TRBD1. The CDR3 has 13 residues. Germline V gene sequence: CDR1 MNHEY, CDR2 SVGEGT. With 10 bases clipped from V and 0 bases from J, the junction kept 2 bases outside the gene matches. CDR3 loop: CANGTGSGNTIYF. The CDR3 DNA is TGTGCCAACGGGACAGGCTCTGGAAACACCATATATTTT.

The chain links TRBV15 to TRBJ2-3; TRBD2 agrees at 8 bases. This CDR3 contains 16 residues. Losses at the gene ends were 0 bases for V and 4 bases for J; bases not matched to a gene: 6. The germline V gene encodes CDR1 LNHNV and CDR2 YYDKDF (reference sequence). The CDR3 region has the DNA TGTGCCACCAGCAGAGATTTAACGGGAGGGTCAGATACGCAGTATTTT. Translated, it gives CATSRDLTGGSDTQYF.

The chain recombines TRBV5-4 with TRBJ2-5; D call uncertain. The CDR3 loop spans 14 amino acids. The germline V gene has CDR1 SGHNT and CDR2 YYREEE (reference sequence). V gave up 2 bases and J gave up 1 base, with 9 bases separating them. CDR3 DNA: TGTGCCAGCAGCTTAAGAACAGCCCAAGAGACCCAGTACTTC. The encoded protein is CASSLRTAQETQYF. The whole variable domain, remainder taken from reference TRBV5-4 and TRBJ2-5, is ETGVTQSPTHLIKTRGQQVTLRCSSQSGHNTVSWYQQALGQGPQFIFQYYREEENGRGNFPPRFSGLQFPNYSSELNVNALELDDSALYLCASSLRTAQETQYFGPGTRLLVL.

J is TRBJ1-1 and V is TRBV27, with a possible D match to TRBD1 (5 bases). Germline loops: CDR1 MNHEY, CDR2 SMNVEV (reference sequence). The CDR3 has 14 residues. V lost 6 bases, J lost 1 base, and 12 bases lay in between. DNA of the CDR3: TGTGCCAGCAGCCAAGGGGCGAAGAACACTGAAGCTTTCTTT. Amino acids: CASSQGAKNTEAFF.

The chain is built from TRBV20-1 and TRBJ2-1, with 11 nucleotides matching TRBD2. Germline-derived CDR1 and CDR2 are DFQATT and SNEGSKA (reference sequence). The CDR3 extends over 16 amino acids. The chain's CDR3 is CSAREGSGRAIDEQFF. The DNA for the CDR3 is TGCAGCGCAAGGGAAGGTAGCGGGAGGGCCATAGATGAGCAGTTCTTC.